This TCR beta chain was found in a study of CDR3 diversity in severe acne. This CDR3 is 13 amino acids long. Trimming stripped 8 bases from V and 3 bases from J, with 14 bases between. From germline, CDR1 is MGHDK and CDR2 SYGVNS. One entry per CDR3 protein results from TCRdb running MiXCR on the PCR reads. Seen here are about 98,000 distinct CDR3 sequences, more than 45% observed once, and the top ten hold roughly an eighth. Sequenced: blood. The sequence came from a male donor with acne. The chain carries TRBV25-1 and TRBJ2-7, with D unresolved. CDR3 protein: CASAMGPNYEQYF. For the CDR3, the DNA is TGTGCCAGCGCCATGGGCCCAAACTACGAGCAGTACTTC.